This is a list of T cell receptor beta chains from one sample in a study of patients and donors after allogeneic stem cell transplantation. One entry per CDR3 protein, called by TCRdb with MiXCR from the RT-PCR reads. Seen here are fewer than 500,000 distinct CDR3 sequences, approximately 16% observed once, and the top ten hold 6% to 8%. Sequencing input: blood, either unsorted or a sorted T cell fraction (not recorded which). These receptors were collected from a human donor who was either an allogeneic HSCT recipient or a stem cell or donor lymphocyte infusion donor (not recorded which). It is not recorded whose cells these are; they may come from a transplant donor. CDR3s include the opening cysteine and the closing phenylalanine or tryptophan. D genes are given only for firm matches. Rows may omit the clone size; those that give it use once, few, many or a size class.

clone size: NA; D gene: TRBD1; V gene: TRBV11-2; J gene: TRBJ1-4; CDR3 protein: CASSSIPGQKNEKLFF; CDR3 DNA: TGTGCCAGCAGCTCTATACCGGGACAGAAGAATGAAAAACTGTTTTTT
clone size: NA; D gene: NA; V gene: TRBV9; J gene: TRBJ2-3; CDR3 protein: CASSVKRSTDTQYF; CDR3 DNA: TGTGCCAGCAGCGTGAAGCGAAGCACAGATACGCAGTATTTT
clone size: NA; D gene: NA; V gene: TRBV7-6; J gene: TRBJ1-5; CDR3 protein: CASSPKGGGVTPQHF; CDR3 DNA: TGTGCCAGCAGCCCAAAGGGGGGGGGAGTTACGCCCCAGCATTTT
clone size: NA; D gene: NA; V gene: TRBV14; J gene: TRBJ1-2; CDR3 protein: CASSHGPRGNYGYTF; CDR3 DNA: TGTGCCAGCAGCCACGGGCCGAGGGGAAACTATGGCTACACCTTC
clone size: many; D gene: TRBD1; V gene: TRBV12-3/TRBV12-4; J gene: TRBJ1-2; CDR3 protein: CASSPDRALGYTF; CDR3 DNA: TGTGCCAGCAGTCCGGACAGGGCGCTGGGCTACACCTTC
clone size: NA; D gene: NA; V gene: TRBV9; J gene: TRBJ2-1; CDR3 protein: CASSDTGTSYNEQFF; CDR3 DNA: TGTGCCAGCAGCGACACAGGGACCTCCTACAATGAGCAGTTCTTC
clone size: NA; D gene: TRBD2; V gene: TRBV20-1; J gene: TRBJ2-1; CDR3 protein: CSWGRLAGPYSYNEQFF; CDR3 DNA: TGCAGTTGGGGGAGACTAGCGGGACCATACTCCTACAATGAGCAGTTCTTC
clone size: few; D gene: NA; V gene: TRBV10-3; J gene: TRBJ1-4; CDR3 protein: CAISPQGNLEKLFF; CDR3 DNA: TGTGCCATCAGTCCTCAGGGGAATCTCGAAAAACTGTTTTTT
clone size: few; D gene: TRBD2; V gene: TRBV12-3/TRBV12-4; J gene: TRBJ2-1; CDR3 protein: CAIHTSGGVNEQFF; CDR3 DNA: TGTGCCATCCATACTAGCGGGGGGGTGAATGAGCAGTTCTTC
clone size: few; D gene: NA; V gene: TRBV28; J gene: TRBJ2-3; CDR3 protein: CASRGDRGPLTDTQYF; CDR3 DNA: TGTGCCAGCAGGGGGGATCGGGGCCCCCTCACAGATACGCAGTATTTT
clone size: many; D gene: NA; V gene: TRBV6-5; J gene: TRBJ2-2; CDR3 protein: CASRSTGELFF; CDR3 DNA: TGTGCCAGCAGATCCACCGGGGAGCTGTTTTTT
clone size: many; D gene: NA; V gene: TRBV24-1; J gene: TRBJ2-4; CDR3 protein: CATSETGRDIQYF; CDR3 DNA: TGTGCCACCAGTGAGACCGGGCGTGACATTCAGTACTTC
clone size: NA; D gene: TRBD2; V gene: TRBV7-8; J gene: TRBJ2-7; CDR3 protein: CASSTRTRGGSYEQYF; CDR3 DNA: TGTGCCAGCAGCACCCGGACCCGGGGGGGTTCCTACGAGCAGTACTTC
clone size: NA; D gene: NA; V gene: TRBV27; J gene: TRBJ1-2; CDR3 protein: CASSFRPGAQGYGYTF; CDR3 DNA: TGTGCCAGCAGTTTCAGACCAGGGGCCCAAGGGTATGGCTACACCTTC
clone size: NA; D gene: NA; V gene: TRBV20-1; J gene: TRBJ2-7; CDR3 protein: CSARIGYEQYF; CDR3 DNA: TGCAGTGCTAGGATTGGGTACGAGCAGTACTTC
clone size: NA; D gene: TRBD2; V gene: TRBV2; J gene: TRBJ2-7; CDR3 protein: CASSAGLAGGSEQYF; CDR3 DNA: TGTGCCAGCAGTGCCGGACTAGCGGGAGGGAGCGAGCAGTACTTC
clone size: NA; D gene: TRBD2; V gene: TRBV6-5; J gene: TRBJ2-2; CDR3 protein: CASSYAGASTGELFF; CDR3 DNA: TGTGCCAGCAGTTACGCGGGAGCTTCCACCGGGGAGCTGTTTTTT
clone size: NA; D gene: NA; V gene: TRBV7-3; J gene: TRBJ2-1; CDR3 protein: CASSPRSWGGLASYNEQFF; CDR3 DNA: TGTGCCAGCAGTCCCCGGAGTTGGGGGGGCCTCGCCTCCTACAATGAGCAGTTCTTC
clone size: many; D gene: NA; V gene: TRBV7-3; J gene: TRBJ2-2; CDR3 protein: CASSPVTGELFF; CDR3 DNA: TGTGCCAGCAGCCCGGTCACCGGGGAGCTGTTTTTT
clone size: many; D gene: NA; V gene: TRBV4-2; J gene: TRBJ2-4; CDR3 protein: CASTPGQAKNIQYF; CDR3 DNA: TGTGCCAGCACCCCAGGTCAAGCCAAAAACATTCAGTACTTC
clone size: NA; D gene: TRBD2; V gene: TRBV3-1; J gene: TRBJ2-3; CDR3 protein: CASSHSSGDADTQYF; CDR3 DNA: TGTGCCAGCAGCCACTCTAGCGGGGACGCAGATACGCAGTATTTT
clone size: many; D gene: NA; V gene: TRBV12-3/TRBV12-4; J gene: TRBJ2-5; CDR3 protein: CASSPSWGAETQYF; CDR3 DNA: TGTGCCAGCAGTCCGAGCTGGGGGGCCGAGACCCAGTACTTC
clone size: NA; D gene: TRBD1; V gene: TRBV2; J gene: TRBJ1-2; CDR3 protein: CASRRQGIGSSYGYTF; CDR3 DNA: TGTGCCAGCAGAAGACAGGGTATAGGCTCCAGCTATGGCTACACCTTC
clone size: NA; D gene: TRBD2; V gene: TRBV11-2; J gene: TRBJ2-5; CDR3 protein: CASSLVPSGGGQYF; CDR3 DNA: TGTGCCAGCAGCTTAGTGCCTAGCGGGGGAGGCCAGTACTTC
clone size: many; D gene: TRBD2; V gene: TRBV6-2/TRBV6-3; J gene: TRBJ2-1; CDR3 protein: CASSSGLAGYYNEQFF; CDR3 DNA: TGTGCCAGCAGCTCGGGACTAGCGGGTTACTACAATGAGCAGTTCTTC
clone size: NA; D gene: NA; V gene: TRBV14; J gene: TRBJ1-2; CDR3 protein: CASSQDLRGGYTF; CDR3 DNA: TGTGCCAGCAGCCAAGATCTGAGAGGGGGCTACACCTTC
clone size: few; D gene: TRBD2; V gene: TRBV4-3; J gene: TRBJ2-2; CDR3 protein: CASSQEGGGANTGELFF; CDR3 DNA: TGCGCCAGCAGCCAAGAGGGCGGGGGGGCAAACACCGGGGAGCTGTTTTTT
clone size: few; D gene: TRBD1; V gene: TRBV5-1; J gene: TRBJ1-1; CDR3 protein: CASSRRQGVEAFF; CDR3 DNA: TGCGCCAGCAGCCGACGACAGGGTGTTGAAGCTTTCTTT
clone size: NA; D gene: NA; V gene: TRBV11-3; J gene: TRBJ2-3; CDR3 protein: CASTGRSGDTQYF; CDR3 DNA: TGTGCCAGCACCGGGAGATCAGGGGATACGCAGTATTTT
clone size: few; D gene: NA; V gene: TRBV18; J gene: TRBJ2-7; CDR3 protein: CASSPPGDSLYEQYF; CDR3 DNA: TGTGCCAGCTCACCACCCGGGGACTCACTCTACGAGCAGTACTTC
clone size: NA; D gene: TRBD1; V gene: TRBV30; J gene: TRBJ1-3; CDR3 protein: CAWSVRAERGQGKGRNTIYF; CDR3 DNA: TGTGCCTGGAGTGTACGGGCCGAAAGGGGACAGGGAAAGGGGAGAAACACCATATATTTT
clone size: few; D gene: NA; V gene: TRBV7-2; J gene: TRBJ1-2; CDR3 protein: CASTFEWGVYGYTF; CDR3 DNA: TGTGCCAGCACCTTCGAGTGGGGGGTTTATGGCTACACCTTC